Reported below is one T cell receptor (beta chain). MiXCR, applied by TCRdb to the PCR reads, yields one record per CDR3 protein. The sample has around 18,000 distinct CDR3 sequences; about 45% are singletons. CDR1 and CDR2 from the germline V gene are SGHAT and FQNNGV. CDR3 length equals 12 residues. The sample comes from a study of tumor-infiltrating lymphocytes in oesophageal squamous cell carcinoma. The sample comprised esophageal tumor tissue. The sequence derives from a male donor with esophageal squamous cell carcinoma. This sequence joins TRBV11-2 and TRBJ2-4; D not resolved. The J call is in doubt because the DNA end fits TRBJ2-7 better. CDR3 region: CASSLGRYEQYF. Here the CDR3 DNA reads TGTGCCAGCAGCTTAGGGAGATACGAGCAGTACTTC.